The T cell receptor beta chain described here comes from a study of vaccination effects on CD4 cells after COVID-19. V dropped 8 bases and J dropped 6; count of bases not matched to a gene: 4. There are 12 residues in the CDR3. The germline V gene encodes CDR1 KGHSH and CDR2 LQKENI. Data came from immunoSEQ multiplex PCR; TCRdb stores just in-frame clones and leaves some out. The repertoire holds tens of thousands of clones, with 65% to 70% as singletons. It was after approximately 10 days of culture that CD4+ T cells were isolated. Days 3 and 7 saw half the medium replaced with IL-2 medium. This clone was seen only a few times. Its specificity is not known.

This specimen was CD4+ T cells from PBMCs cultured without peptide, taken before COVID-19 vaccination. The V and J genes are TRBV18 and TRBJ2-5; TRBD1 aligns across 9 bases. The receptor was derived from a human donor who received a COVID-19 vaccine. CDR3 region: CASRTGAKTQYF. The CDR3 DNA reads TGTGCCAGCCGGACAGGGGCAAAGACCCAGTACTTC.